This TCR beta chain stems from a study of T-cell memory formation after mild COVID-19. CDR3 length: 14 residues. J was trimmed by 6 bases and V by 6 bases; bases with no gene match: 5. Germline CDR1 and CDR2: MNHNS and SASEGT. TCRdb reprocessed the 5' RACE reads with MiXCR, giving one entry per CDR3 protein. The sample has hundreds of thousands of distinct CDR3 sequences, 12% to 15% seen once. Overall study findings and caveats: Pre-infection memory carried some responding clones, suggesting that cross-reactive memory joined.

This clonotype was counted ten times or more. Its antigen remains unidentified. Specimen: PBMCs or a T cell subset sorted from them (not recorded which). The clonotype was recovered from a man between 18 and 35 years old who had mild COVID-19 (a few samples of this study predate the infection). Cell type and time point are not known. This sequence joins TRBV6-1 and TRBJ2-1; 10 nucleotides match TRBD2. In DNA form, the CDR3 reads TGTGCCAGCAGGAGCGGGGGGGACAGCAATGAGCAGTTCTTC. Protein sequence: CASRSGGDSNEQFF.